Below are 2 T cell receptor beta chains sequenced from a single sample in a study of T cells in tumors after PD-1 blockade. Sequencing used immunoSEQ multiplex PCR; TCRdb keeps in-frame clones, though not all of them. The repertoire has tens of thousands of clones, roughly 73% of them found once; the top ten carry 26%. Sample: PBMCs, taken before anti-PD-1 treatment. The source is a human donor with basal cell carcinoma.

The chain uses TRBV5-4 and TRBJ2-5; TRBD2 aligns across 8 bases. This CDR3 has 15 residues. Trimming cost V 4 bases and J 4 bases; bases outside gene matches: 9. Germline CDR1 is SGHNT and CDR2 is YYREEE (reference sequence). The CDR3 nucleotides read TGTGCCAGCAGCCCGGTAGCGGGGAACGGAGAGACCCAGTACTTC. This sequence encodes CASSPVAGNGETQYF. Full variable domain (outside the CDR3, taken from reference TRBV5-4 and TRBJ2-5): ETGVTQSPTHLIKTRGQQVTLRCSSQSGHNTVSWYQQALGQGPQFIFQYYREEENGRGNFPPRFSGLQFPNYSSELNVNALELDDSALYLCASSPVAGNGETQYFGPGTRLLVL.

The CDR3 sequence: CASSYGDRGMNTEAFF. In nucleotides, the CDR3 is TGTGCCAGCAGTTATGGGGACAGGGGTATGAACACTGAAGCTTTCTTT. The chain joins TRBV6-6 to TRBJ1-1; TRBD1 aligns across 10 bases. The germline V gene encodes CDR1 MNHNY and CDR2 SVGAGI (reference sequence). J was trimmed by 0 bases and V by 3 bases; bases with no gene match: 4. The CDR3 contains 16 residues.